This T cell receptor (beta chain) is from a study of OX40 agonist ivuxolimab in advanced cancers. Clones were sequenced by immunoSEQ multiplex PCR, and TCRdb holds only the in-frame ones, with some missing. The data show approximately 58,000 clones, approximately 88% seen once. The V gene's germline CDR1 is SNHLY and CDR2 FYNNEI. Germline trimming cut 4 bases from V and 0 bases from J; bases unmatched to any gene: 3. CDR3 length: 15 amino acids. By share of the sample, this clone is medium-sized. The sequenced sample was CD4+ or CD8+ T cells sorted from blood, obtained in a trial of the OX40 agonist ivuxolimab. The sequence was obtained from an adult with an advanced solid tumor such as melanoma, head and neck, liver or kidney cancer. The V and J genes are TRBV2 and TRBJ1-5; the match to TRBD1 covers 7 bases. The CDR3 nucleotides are TGTGCCAGCAGTGCACAGGGGACTAGCAATCAGCCCCAGCATTTT. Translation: CASSAQGTSNQPQHF. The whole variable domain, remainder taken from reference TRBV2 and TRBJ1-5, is EPEVTQTPSHQVTQMGQEVILRCVPISNHLYFYWYRQILGQKVEFLVSFYNNEISEKSEIFDDQFSVERPDGSNFTLKIRSTKLEDSAMYFCASSAQGTSNQPQHFGDGTRLSIL.